Only a few counts were recorded for the clone carrying this T cell receptor (beta chain). These data originate in a study of identical twins. Template switching (which added a universal primer site) was used, and cDNA carried unique molecular identifiers. Via MiXCR, TCRdb re-called the 5' RACE reads, giving one row per CDR3 protein. The table shows about 790,000 distinct CDR3 sequences, with roughly 18% occurring only once. Trimming left V 4 bases short and J 3 bases short, with 13 bases between. CDR1 is SGHRS, CDR2 YFSETQ, per germline. CDR3 length: 14 amino acids. These same records also appear under a second study, on T cells expressing NK-cell markers.

The sequencing input was PBMCs. The chain employs TRBV5-1 and TRBJ2-5, with D tentatively TRBD1 (6 bases). The origin of this receptor is a woman aged 18-29 years in good health. The CDR3 here is CASSQGHSKETQYF. CDR3 nucleotide sequence: TGCGCCAGCAGCCAGGGACATTCTAAAGAGACCCAGTACTTC.